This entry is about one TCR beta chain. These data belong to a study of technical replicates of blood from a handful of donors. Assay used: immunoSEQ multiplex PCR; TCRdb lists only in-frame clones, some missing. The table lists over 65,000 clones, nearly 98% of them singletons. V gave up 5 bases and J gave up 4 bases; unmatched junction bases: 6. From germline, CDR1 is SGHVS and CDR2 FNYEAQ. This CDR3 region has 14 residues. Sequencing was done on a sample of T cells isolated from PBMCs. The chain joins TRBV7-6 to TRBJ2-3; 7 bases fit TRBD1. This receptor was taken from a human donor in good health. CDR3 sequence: CASSTARGPDTQYF. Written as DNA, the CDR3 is TGTGCCAGCAGCACAGCAAGGGGGCCAGATACGCAGTATTTT.